The 24 T cell receptor beta chains presented below share a single source sample, sequenced in a study of vaccination and CD4 T cells after COVID-19. The Oncomine TCR Beta short-read assay was what sequenced the DNA obtained from cultured CD4+ T cells. TCRdb re-called the PCR reads through MiXCR, storing one row per CDR3 protein. In the table there are several thousand distinct CDR3 sequences, roughly 43% of which are singletons. The treatment: approximately 9-day PBMC culture with coronavirus spike peptide pools or control peptides (ViraFEST assay). The unexposed donor provided CD4+ T cells, which were taken before the COVID-19 pandemic (2011-2018). The antigens these receptors bind are not known. Sequenced sample: CD4+ T cells from blood, cultured in vitro. The receptors originated from a human donor in good health.

The chain carries TRBV12-3 or TRBV12-4 and TRBJ2-2, with 9 bases lining up with TRBD2. CDR3 length: 19 amino acids. V lost 2 bases, J lost 1 base, and 11 bases stayed unmatched. Written as DNA, the CDR3 is TGTGCCAGCAGTTTATATGGCGGGGGGGCTAGAAGGAACACCGGGGAGCTGTTTTTT. Protein product: CASSLYGGGARRNTGELFF.

The rearrangement joins TRBV7-8 to TRBJ1-2; TRBD1 might be the D (5 bases). The CDR3 extends over 15 amino acids. Looked up from germline, CDR1 is SGHVS and CDR2 is FQNEAQ. V was cut by 1 base and J by 1 base, with 10 bases left in between. CDR3: CASSLVGDVNYGYTF. The CDR3 region has the DNA TGTGCCAGCAGCTTAGTGGGGGACGTTAACTATGGCTACACCTTC.

This chain uses TRBV15 with TRBJ1-5; no firm D call. The germline V gene has CDR1 LNHNV and CDR2 YYDKDF (reference sequence). CDR3 length: 16 residues. With 0 bases removed from V and 1 base from J, the gap between germline ends came to 10 bases. The CDR3 nucleotides read TGTGCCACCAGCAGAGATGTTTGGGAGAGCAATCAGCCCCAGCATTTT. As protein: CATSRDVWESNQPQHF. The full variable domain, in which reference TRBV15 and TRBJ1-5 provide the parts outside the CDR3, is DAMVIQNPRYQVTQFGKPVTLSCSQTLNHNVMYWYQQKSSQAPKLLFHYYDKDFNNEADTPDNFQSRRPNTSFCFLDIRSPGLGDTAMYLCATSRDVWESNQPQHFGDGTRLSIL.

The chain uses TRBV12-3 or TRBV12-4 and TRBJ2-6; D is unresolved. The CDR3 contains 16 residues. Trimming left V 0 bases short and J 0 bases short, with 6 bases between. CDR3 in amino acids: CASSLADRSGANVLTF. DNA for the CDR3: TGTGCCAGCAGTTTAGCGGATCGCTCTGGGGCCAACGTCCTGACTTTC.

This clonotype was observed a single time. This rearrangement joins TRBV7-9 to TRBJ1-4; possibly TRBD1 for D (5 bases). Between the trimmed V and J ends, which lost 5 bases and 8 bases, there was a span of 12 bases. The CDR3 loop spans 13 amino acids. Germline V gives CDR1 SEHNR, CDR2 FQNEAQ (reference sequence). The CDR3 reads CASSPWGGEKLFF. DNA for the CDR3: TGTGCCAGCAGCCCCTGGGGCGGGGAAAAACTGTTTTTT.

This chain uses TRBV7-2 with TRBJ1-6; D ambiguous. This CDR3 is 16 amino acids long. Germline V gene lookup returns CDR1 SGHTA and CDR2 FQGNSA. V lost 1 base and J 7 bases, leaving 14 bases between the germline ends. DNA of the CDR3: TGTGCCAGCAGCTTAGATTTGGCAGTTGTAAATTCACCCCTCCACTTT. The encoded protein is CASSLDLAVVNSPLHF. Supplemented by reference TRBV7-2 and TRBJ1-6, the full variable domain reads GAGVSQSPSNKVTEKGKDVELRCDPISGHTALYWYRQSLGQGLEFLIYFQGNSAPDKSGLPSDRFSAERTGGSVSTLTIQRTQQEDSAVYLCASSLDLAVVNSPLHFGNGTRLTVT.

This clonotype is judged medium-sized. CDR3 in amino acids: CSVYSGGSGSPLHF. The CDR3 DNA is TGCAGTGTCTATTCCGGGGGGTCGGGTTCACCCCTCCACTTT. The chain links TRBV20-1 to TRBJ1-6; D perhaps matches TRBD1 (5 bases). With 7 bases removed from V and 9 bases from J, the gap between germline ends came to 19 bases. Looked up from germline, CDR1 is DFQATT and CDR2 is SNEGSKA (reference sequence). The CDR3 loop spans 14 amino acids.

This chain joins TRBV6-5 and TRBJ2-2; D gene unclear. Germline V gives CDR1 MNHEY, CDR2 SVGAGI. CDR3 length: 14 amino acids. V gave up 4 bases and J gave up 1 base, with 7 bases separating them. The CDR3 here is CASSWQLNTGELFF. DNA for the CDR3: TGTGCCAGCAGTTGGCAGTTGAACACCGGGGAGCTGTTTTTT.

Only a few counts were recorded for this clonotype. This chain links TRBV2 with TRBJ2-5; D may be TRBD1 (6 bases). V lost 10 bases, J lost 4 bases, and 19 bases lay in between. The CDR3 sequence is 14 residues long. Germline CDR1 is SNHLY and CDR2 is FYNNEI. The CDR3 here is CATDETGTIETQYF. As DNA, the CDR3 is TGTGCCACCGACGAGACCGGGACAATAGAGACCCAGTACTTC. The full variable domain, with the rest looked up from reference TRBV2 and TRBJ2-5, is EPEVTQTPSHQVTQMGQEVILRCVPISNHLYFYWYRQILGQKVEFLVSFYNNEISEKSEIFDDQFSVERPDGSNFTLKIRSTKLEDSAMYFCATDETGTIETQYFGPGTRLLVL.

The genes are TRBV30 and TRBJ1-2, with D tentatively TRBD1 (6 bases). V was trimmed by 3 bases and J by 7 bases, leaving 15 bases between them. Germline CDR1 and CDR2: GTSNPN and SVGIG (reference sequence). The CDR3 length is 13 residues. This CDR3 is CAWRRQVLPGYTF. DNA for the CDR3: TGTGCCTGGAGAAGACAGGTCCTACCTGGCTACACCTTC.

The J gene is TRBJ1-1, the V gene TRBV20-1, with TRBD1 as a possible D gene (6 bases). The CDR3 spans 16 residues. Germline lookup yields CDR1 DFQATT and CDR2 SNEGSKA (reference sequence). The germline V and J ends were trimmed by 4 bases and 0 bases, with 18 bases remaining between them. CDR3 DNA: TGCAGTGCTACGGGCTCAGGGGCCGCTATGAACACTGAAGCTTTCTTT. Amino acid sequence: CSATGSGAAMNTEAFF.

Concerning this clonotype itself: At one of its ends the junction is not consistent with the germline gene, which may arise from a read error. The rearrangement joins TRBV15 to TRBJ1-2; D perhaps matches TRBD1 (5 bases). Per germline, CDR1 LNHNV and CDR2 YYDKDF (reference sequence). The CDR3 length is 13 residues. This CDR3 is CATSRVRQYDYTF. The CDR3 bases are TGTGCCACCAGCAGAGTTAGACAGTATGACTACACCTTC.

This chain connects TRBV10-3 to TRBJ1-1; D is undetermined. The CDR3 runs to 13 residues. CDR1 and CDR2 (germline): ENHRY, SYGVKD. Trimming cost V 5 bases and J 6 bases, with 13 bases left between them. The CDR3 spells CAISKALGSEAFF. CDR3 coding DNA: TGTGCCATCAGTAAGGCCCTGGGCTCTGAAGCTTTCTTT.

J is TRBJ2-7 and V is TRBV7-2; D call uncertain. Trimming took 3 bases from V and 3 from J, leaving 9 bases between them. The CDR3 is 13 amino acids. Germline V gene lookup returns CDR1 SGHTA and CDR2 FQGNSA. The CDR3, as DNA: TGTGCCAGCAGCTTTTACCCGTTCTACGAGCAGTACTTC. Translation: CASSFYPFYEQYF.

The rearrangement uses TRBV24-1 and TRBJ2-2; 9 bases agree with TRBD1. With V trimmed by 12 bases and J by 6 bases, 7 bases remained unmatched. CDR1 KGHDR and CDR2 SFDVKD come from the germline V gene. The CDR3 is 13 residues long. The CDR3: CAPRQGGSGELFF. For the CDR3, the DNA is TGTGCCCCTAGACAGGGGGGATCCGGGGAGCTGTTTTTT.

The chain uses TRBV20-1 and TRBJ1-5; TRBD1 matches at 11 bases. V was pared by 2 bases and J by 6 bases, with 3 bases of the junction left unmatched. The CDR3 has 14 residues. Germline CDR1 and CDR2: DFQATT and SNEGSKA (reference sequence). CDR3 sequence reads: CSARTGQGAQPQHF. DNA of the CDR3: TGCAGTGCTAGAACCGGACAGGGGGCTCAGCCCCAGCATTTT.

CDR3 residues: CASSLSWRGGLNEQFF. CDR3 coding DNA: TGTGCCAGCAGCTTATCATGGCGGGGGGGCCTCAATGAGCAGTTCTTC. This rearrangement joins TRBV7-9 to TRBJ2-1; 9 bases line up with TRBD2. There are 16 residues in the CDR3. Germline CDR1 SEHNR, CDR2 FQNEAQ (reference sequence). Unmatched junction bases numbered 8, after V lost 2 bases and J lost 6 bases.

The rearrangement links TRBV6-5 to TRBJ1-3, with a tentative D call TRBD1 (5 bases). The V gene lost 2 bases and the J gene lost 3 bases, with 8 bases spanning the gap. Germline CDR1 reads MNHEY; CDR2 reads SVGAGI. This CDR3 contains 14 residues. CDR3 residues: CASSYAGNGNTIYF. In DNA, the CDR3 is TGTGCCAGCAGTTACGCAGGGAATGGAAACACCATATATTTT.

The chain is built from TRBV2 and TRBJ2-7, with 10 positions matching TRBD1. The CDR3 covers 14 residues. Germline-derived CDR1 and CDR2 are SNHLY and FYNNEI. Trimming took 7 bases from V and 2 from J; bases not matched to a gene: 5. CDR3 bases: TGTGCCAGCACCGGACAGGGGGGTGCCTACGAGCAGTACTTC. This codes for CASTGQGGAYEQYF.

V usage is TRBV20-1 and J usage is TRBJ2-7, with a weak D call TRBD2 (7 bases). Trimming left V 4 bases short and J 4 bases short, with 11 bases between. CDR1 and CDR2 (germline): DFQATT, SNEGSKA (reference sequence). The CDR3 contains 12 residues. The CDR3 reads CSAIQGGYEQYF. The CDR3 region has the DNA TGCAGTGCTATACAGGGAGGGTACGAGCAGTACTTC.

There are a few counts of this clonotype. This rearrangement joins TRBV6-5 to TRBJ1-3; 7 bases align to TRBD1. The CDR3 runs 15 residues. V shed 2 bases and J 7 bases; nucleotides not matched to a gene: 8. Germline CDR1 reads MNHEY; CDR2 reads SVGAGI. CDR3 nucleotide sequence: TGTGCCAGCAGTTACGTGGCAGGGGGTTCGAACACCATATATTTT. Protein: CASSYVAGGSNTIYF.

In this sample, this clonotype turned up a few times. This chain links TRBV7-2 with TRBJ2-4; TRBD2 matches 11 bases. Per germline, CDR1 SGHTA and CDR2 FQGNSA. The CDR3 contains 15 residues. With 5 bases clipped from V and 7 bases from J, the junction kept 7 bases outside the gene matches. This chain's CDR3 is CASSPDSGRGNIQYF. The DNA of the CDR3 is TGTGCCAGCAGCCCGGATAGCGGGAGGGGGAACATTCAGTACTTC.

This chain links TRBV7-2 with TRBJ2-1, with TRBD2 identical over 10 bases. Germline CDR1 reads SGHTA; CDR2 reads FQGNSA. The CDR3 extends over 15 amino acids. V lost 1 base and J lost 8; bases outside the gene matches: 5. The CDR3 is CASSLDGTSVDEQFF. CDR3 in DNA: TGTGCCAGCAGCTTAGATGGGACTAGCGTAGATGAGCAGTTCTTC.

This chain links TRBV7-9 with TRBJ2-6; 7 bases match TRBD2. Per germline, CDR1 SEHNR and CDR2 FQNEAQ (reference sequence). This CDR3 spans 13 amino acids. Germline trimming cut 4 bases from V and 13 bases from J; bases unmatched to any gene: 7. CDR3 region: CASSSGGRGVLTF. CDR3 nucleotide sequence: TGTGCCAGCAGCTCGGGGGGACGAGGGGTCCTGACTTTC. The whole variable domain, filled in from reference TRBV7-9 and TRBJ2-6, reads DTGVSQNPRHKITKRGQNVTFRCDPISEHNRLYWYRQTLGQGPEFLTYFQNEAQLEKSRLLSDRFSAERPKGSFSTLEIQRTEQGDSAMYLCASSSGGRGVLTFGAGSRLTVL.